This T cell receptor beta chain was sequenced in a study of blood T cell repertoires in COVID-19. Study as a whole: Some COVID-19 samples were acute and others convalescent; all came from the United States, Italy and Spain. The analysed material was cDNA or gDNA that came from T cells, B-cell-depleted T cells, or PBMCs.

Per the study methods: By means of reference gene primer amplification, nucleated cell counts were estimated. This table comes from immunoSEQ multiplex PCR, and its TCRdb copy is limited to in-frame clones, with some not included. V and J calls and clone size are those listed in that table; D and trimming were worked out from the DNA. The data contain around 170,000 clones, nearly 80% of them seen just once; the ten biggest clones take up roughly 14%. This clone has a count of ten or more. The length of the CDR3 is 13 residues. Trimming took 3 bases from V and 5 from J, leaving 10 bases between them. CDR1 and CDR2 from the germline V gene are MDHEN and SYDVKM.

Sequencing was performed on peripheral blood. The chain has TRBV28 and TRBJ1-1; a possible D gene is TRBD1 (5 bases). The source is a woman aged 80 or over with acute or convalescent COVID-19. For the CDR3, the DNA is TGTGCCAGCAGTTTGCCAGGGAGGACTGAAGCTTTCTTT. Translated: CASSLPGRTEAFF.